The next 8 T cell receptor beta chains were all read from a single sample in a study of cytomegalovirus exposure and HLA in healthy donors. This PCR relied on a set of 60 Vbeta primers and 13 Jbeta primers. Assay used: immunoSEQ multiplex PCR; TCRdb lists only in-frame clones, some missing. The data contain some 62,000 clones, 70% to 90% of them singletons. Sequencing input: PBMCs. The receptor source for this set is a man between 18 and 35 years old in good health and CMV-seronegative.

The CDR3 DNA is TGCAGCGTTGAACAACTAGCGGGGGGGGAGACCCAGTACTTC. It specifies CSVEQLAGGETQYF. This chain joins TRBV29-1 and TRBJ2-5; 13 positions match TRBD2. The CDR3 loop spans 14 amino acids. The V gene's germline CDR1 is SQVTM and CDR2 ANQGSEA. V was pared by 2 bases and J by 5 bases, with 2 bases of the junction left unmatched. The full variable domain, its missing parts supplied by reference TRBV29-1 and TRBJ2-5, is SAVISQKPSRDICQRGTSLTIQCQVDSQVTMMFWYRQQPGQSLTLIATANQGSEATYESGFVIDKFPISRPNLTFSTLTVSNMSPEDSSIYLCSVEQLAGGETQYFGPGTRLLVL.

This clone was seen a handful of times. The chain couples TRBV15 to TRBJ1-4, with D unresolved. Per the germline V gene, CDR1 is LNHNV and CDR2 is YYDKDF (reference sequence). Trimming left V 0 bases short and J 5 bases short, with 7 bases between. The length of the CDR3 is 14 residues. The CDR3 nucleotides are TGTGCCACCAGCAGAGAGGGCCTCAATGAAAAACTGTTTTTT. The encoded protein is CATSREGLNEKLFF.

As DNA, the CDR3 is TGCGCCAGCAGCCAAGAATCGTACGAGCAGTACTTC. Its translation: CASSQESYEQYF. The chain links TRBV4-1 to TRBJ2-7, with D unresolved. CDR3 size: 12 residues. Trimming cost V 0 bases and J 4 bases, with 4 bases left between them. Germline CDR1 MGHRA, CDR2 YSYEKL.

The rearrangement uses TRBV28 and TRBJ2-3, with 9 bases that match TRBD2. The CDR3 is 13 amino acids. CDR1 is MDHEN, CDR2 SYDVKM, per germline. V shed 8 bases, J shed 2 bases, and the junction held 2 bases outside the gene matches. CDR3 DNA: TGTGCCAGCGCGGGGGGGTACACAGATACGCAGTATTTT. Its translation is CASAGGYTDTQYF.

The chain carries TRBV2 and TRBJ2-5; the match to TRBD2 covers 10 bases. Per germline, CDR1 SNHLY and CDR2 FYNNEI. V shed 3 bases, J shed 3 bases, and the junction held 1 base outside the gene matches. This CDR3 region has 14 residues. The CDR3 reads CASSEGTSEETQYF. The CDR3, as DNA: TGTGCCAGCAGTGAGGGGACTAGCGAAGAGACCCAGTACTTC.

This rearrangement joins TRBV11-3 to TRBJ2-1; 12 nucleotides line up with TRBD2. The CDR3 has 16 amino acids. With V trimmed by 5 bases and J by 4 bases, 6 bases remained unmatched. Per germline, CDR1 SGHNT and CDR2 YENEEA. The CDR3 DNA is TGTGCCAGCAGCCTCTACGGACTAGCGGGGTACAATGAGCAGTTCTTC. It translates to CASSLYGLAGYNEQFF.

The chain couples TRBV5-1 to TRBJ2-5; maybe TRBD1 (5 bases). V gave up 2 bases and J gave up 3 bases, with 14 bases separating them. The CDR3 loop spans 15 amino acids. Per germline, CDR1 SGHRS and CDR2 YFSETQ. In DNA, the CDR3 is TGCGCCAGCAGCTTTATAGGGGTGAAAGAAGAGACCCAGTACTTC. It translates to CASSFIGVKEETQYF.

This clone was detected only once. This chain connects TRBV10-1 to TRBJ2-3, with 10 bases fitting TRBD1. Germline V gene lookup returns CDR1 WNHNN and CDR2 SYGVQD (reference sequence). The junction had 9 bases not matched to a gene; V was cut back by 5 bases and J by 4 bases. CDR3 length: 16 residues. Written as DNA, the CDR3 is TGCGCCAGCAGTAAAAAGGGGACAGGGGAGGCAGATACGCAGTATTTT. Translating it yields CASSKKGTGEADTQYF.